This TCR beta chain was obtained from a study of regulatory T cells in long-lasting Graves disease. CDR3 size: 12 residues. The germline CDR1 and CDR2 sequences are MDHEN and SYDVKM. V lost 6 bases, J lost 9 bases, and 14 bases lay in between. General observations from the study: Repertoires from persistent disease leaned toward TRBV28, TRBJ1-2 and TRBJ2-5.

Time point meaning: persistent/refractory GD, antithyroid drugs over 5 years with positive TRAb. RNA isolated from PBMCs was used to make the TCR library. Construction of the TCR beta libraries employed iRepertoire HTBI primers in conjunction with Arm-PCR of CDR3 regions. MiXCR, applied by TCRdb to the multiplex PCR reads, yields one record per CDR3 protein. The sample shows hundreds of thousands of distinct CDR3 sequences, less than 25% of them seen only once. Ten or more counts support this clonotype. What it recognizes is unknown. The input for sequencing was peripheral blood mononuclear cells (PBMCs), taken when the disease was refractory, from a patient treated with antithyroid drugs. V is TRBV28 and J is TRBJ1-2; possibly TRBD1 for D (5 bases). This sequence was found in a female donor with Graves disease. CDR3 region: CASRDGGNRYTF. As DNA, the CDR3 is TGTGCCAGCAGGGACGGGGGAAATCGCTACACCTTC.